This T cell receptor beta chain was captured by sequencing in a study of shared clonotypes between healthy human individuals. Note on this clone: Its specificity is unknown.

Broader study findings: Despite large depth, rarefaction showed incomplete sorted-subset sequencing.

CD45RO-negative, CCR7-selected cells formed the naive CD8 fraction, which excluded terminally differentiated effector memory CD45RA+ cells. Healthy and HIV-negative, the adult donors had no recent acute infections or vaccinations. Several immunoSEQ 96-well plates shared each subset's DNA, each plate a replicate. Methods used by the authors: Filtering of immunoSEQ junctional sequences could not match full-length read filtering. Assay used: immunoSEQ multiplex PCR; TCRdb lists only in-frame clones, some missing. V and J calls and clone size are those listed in that table; D and trimming were worked out from the DNA. The sample has about 680,000 clones, approximately 90% seen once; the top ten hold about 24%. The sequence derives from a man in his thirties or forties in good health. What was sequenced was naive CD8+ T cells sorted from blood.

The DNA for the CDR3 is TGTGCCAGCAGTTTAGTACAGGGGGCGAACGAGACCCAGTACTTC. Protein sequence: CASSLVQGANETQYF. The chain combines TRBV6-8 with TRBJ2-5; 9 bases are shared with TRBD1. This CDR3 region has 15 residues. The junction had 8 bases not matched to a gene; V was cut back by 4 bases and J by 5 bases. Germline CDR1 MNHGY, CDR2 SAAAGT.